This TCR beta chain was identified in a study of cytomegalovirus exposure and HLA in healthy donors. Trimming at V came to 4 bases and at J to 7 bases, leaving 8 bases not matched to a gene. The CDR3 is 15 residues long. The germline CDR1 and CDR2 sequences are SGHRS and YFSETQ. Though nominally healthy at sampling, donors likely had unrecorded immune exposures. Primers: 60 Vbeta forward and 13 Jbeta reverse. The table came from immunoSEQ multiplex PCR; TCRdb's copy has only in-frame clones and leaves some out. The table has around 150,000 clones, around 84% seen once. The chain has TRBV5-1 and TRBJ2-1, with 10 bases lining up with TRBD1. Sequenced sample: PBMCs. The receptor was derived from a woman aged 40-49 years in good health and CMV-seronegative. The CDR3 nucleotides are TGCGCCAGCAGCCCCCCGGACAGGGGGTCTAATGAGCAGTTCTTC. Amino acids: CASSPPDRGSNEQFF.